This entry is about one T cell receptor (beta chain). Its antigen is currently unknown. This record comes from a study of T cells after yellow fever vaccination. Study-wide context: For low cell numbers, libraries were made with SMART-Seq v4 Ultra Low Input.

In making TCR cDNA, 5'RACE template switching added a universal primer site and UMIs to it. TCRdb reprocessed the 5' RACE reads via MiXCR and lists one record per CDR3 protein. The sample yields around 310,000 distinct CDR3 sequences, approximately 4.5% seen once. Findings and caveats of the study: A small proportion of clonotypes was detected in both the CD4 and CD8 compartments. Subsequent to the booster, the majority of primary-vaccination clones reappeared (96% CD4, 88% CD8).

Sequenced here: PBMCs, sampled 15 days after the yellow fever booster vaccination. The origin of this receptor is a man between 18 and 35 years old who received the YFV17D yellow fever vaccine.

Here the CDR3 DNA reads TGTGCCAGCAGCTCGGACGGCGGAAAAGAGACCCAGTACTTC. Translating gives CASSSDGGKETQYF. This chain joins TRBV6-6 and TRBJ2-5, with D unresolved. The germline CDR1 and CDR2 sequences are MNHNY and SVGAGI (reference sequence). Trimming left V 6 bases short and J 3 bases short, with 14 bases between. The length of the CDR3 is 14 residues.